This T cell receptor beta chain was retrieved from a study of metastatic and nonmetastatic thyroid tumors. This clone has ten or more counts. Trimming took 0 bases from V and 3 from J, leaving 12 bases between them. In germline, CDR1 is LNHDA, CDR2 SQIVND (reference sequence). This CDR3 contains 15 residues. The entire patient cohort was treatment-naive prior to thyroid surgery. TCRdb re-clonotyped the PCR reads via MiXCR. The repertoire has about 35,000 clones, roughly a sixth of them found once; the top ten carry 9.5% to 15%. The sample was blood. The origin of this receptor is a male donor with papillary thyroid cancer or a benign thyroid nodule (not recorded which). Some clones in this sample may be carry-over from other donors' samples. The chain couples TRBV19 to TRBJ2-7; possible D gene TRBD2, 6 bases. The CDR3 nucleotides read TGTGCCAGTAGTATAGACGGGCAGGGAGGCTACGAGCAGTACTTC. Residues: CASSIDGQGGYEQYF.